These T cell receptor beta chains were read from a single sample in a study of blood T cell repertoires in COVID-19. TCRdb keeps only in-frame clones here, not all; method: immunoSEQ multiplex PCR. Counted here are approximately 94,000 clones, around 88% occurring once; the ten biggest clones make up roughly 4.6%. Source material: peripheral blood. Source of these receptors: a human donor in a cohort sampled during active COVID-19. The CDR3 runs from the conserved cysteine through the conserved F or W. Fields, in order: J gene, clone size, D gene, V gene, CDR3 protein, CDR3 DNA. A D gene is named only where the DNA matches it firmly. Some rows mark clone size as missing; the rest say once, few, many or name a class of expanded clone.

j_gene: TRBJ2-1; abundance: once; d_gene: -; v_gene: TRBV10-1; CDR3aa: CASNGLISVSGPYNEQFF; CDR3nt: TGCGCCAGCAATGGTCTAATTTCCGTTAGCGGCCCTTACAATGAGCAGTTCTTC
j_gene: TRBJ1-5; abundance: -; d_gene: -; v_gene: TRBV2; CDR3aa: CASRRGGQPQHF; CDR3nt: TGTGCCAGCAGGAGGGGGGGTCAGCCCCAGCATTTT
j_gene: TRBJ2-3; abundance: -; d_gene: TRBD1; v_gene: TRBV18; CDR3aa: CASSPAGTGLTDTQYF; CDR3nt: TGTGCCAGCTCTCCGGCCGGGACAGGCCTCACAGATACGCAGTATTTT
j_gene: TRBJ2-6; abundance: many; d_gene: -; v_gene: TRBV4-1; CDR3aa: CASSQDRSSGANVLTF; CDR3nt: TGCGCCAGCAGCCAAGATAGGAGTTCTGGGGCCAACGTCCTGACTTTC
j_gene: TRBJ1-1; abundance: -; d_gene: -; v_gene: TRBV9; CDR3aa: CASSVMDWGGVDTEAFF; CDR3nt: TGTGCCAGCAGCGTAATGGATTGGGGCGGGGTGGACACTGAAGCTTTCTTT
j_gene: TRBJ2-7; abundance: -; d_gene: TRBD1; v_gene: TRBV6-6; CDR3aa: CASSNSPGQAYEQYF; CDR3nt: TGTGCCAGCAGTAACTCCCCGGGACAGGCATACGAGCAGTACTTC
j_gene: TRBJ2-7; abundance: -; d_gene: TRBD1; v_gene: TRBV5-5; CDR3aa: CASSLTGQGGYEQYF; CDR3nt: TGTGCCAGCAGCTTAACGGGACAGGGGGGCTACGAGCAGTACTTC
j_gene: TRBJ2-5; abundance: -; d_gene: -; v_gene: TRBV28; CDR3aa: CASSGDQETQYF; CDR3nt: TGTGCCAGCAGTGGAGACCAAGAGACCCAGTACTTC
j_gene: TRBJ2-3; abundance: once; d_gene: -; v_gene: TRBV4-1; CDR3aa: CASSQLRGGGTDTQYF; CDR3nt: TGCGCCAGCAGCCAGCTAAGGGGGGGAGGCACAGATACGCAGTATTTT
j_gene: TRBJ1-5; abundance: few; d_gene: -; v_gene: TRBV27; CDR3aa: CASRPAGTYQPQHF; CDR3nt: TGTGCCAGCAGACCAGCCGGGACATACCAGCCCCAGCATTTT
j_gene: TRBJ2-1; abundance: -; d_gene: TRBD2; v_gene: TRBV7-2; CDR3aa: CASSDPLAPRFF; CDR3nt: TGTGCCAGCAGCGACCCACTAGCGCCCCGGTTCTTC
j_gene: TRBJ2-1; abundance: -; d_gene: -; v_gene: TRBV6-5; CDR3aa: CASSEGGGPSDEQFF; CDR3nt: TGTGCCAGCTCAGAGGGGGGAGGGCCATCGGACGAGCAGTTCTTC